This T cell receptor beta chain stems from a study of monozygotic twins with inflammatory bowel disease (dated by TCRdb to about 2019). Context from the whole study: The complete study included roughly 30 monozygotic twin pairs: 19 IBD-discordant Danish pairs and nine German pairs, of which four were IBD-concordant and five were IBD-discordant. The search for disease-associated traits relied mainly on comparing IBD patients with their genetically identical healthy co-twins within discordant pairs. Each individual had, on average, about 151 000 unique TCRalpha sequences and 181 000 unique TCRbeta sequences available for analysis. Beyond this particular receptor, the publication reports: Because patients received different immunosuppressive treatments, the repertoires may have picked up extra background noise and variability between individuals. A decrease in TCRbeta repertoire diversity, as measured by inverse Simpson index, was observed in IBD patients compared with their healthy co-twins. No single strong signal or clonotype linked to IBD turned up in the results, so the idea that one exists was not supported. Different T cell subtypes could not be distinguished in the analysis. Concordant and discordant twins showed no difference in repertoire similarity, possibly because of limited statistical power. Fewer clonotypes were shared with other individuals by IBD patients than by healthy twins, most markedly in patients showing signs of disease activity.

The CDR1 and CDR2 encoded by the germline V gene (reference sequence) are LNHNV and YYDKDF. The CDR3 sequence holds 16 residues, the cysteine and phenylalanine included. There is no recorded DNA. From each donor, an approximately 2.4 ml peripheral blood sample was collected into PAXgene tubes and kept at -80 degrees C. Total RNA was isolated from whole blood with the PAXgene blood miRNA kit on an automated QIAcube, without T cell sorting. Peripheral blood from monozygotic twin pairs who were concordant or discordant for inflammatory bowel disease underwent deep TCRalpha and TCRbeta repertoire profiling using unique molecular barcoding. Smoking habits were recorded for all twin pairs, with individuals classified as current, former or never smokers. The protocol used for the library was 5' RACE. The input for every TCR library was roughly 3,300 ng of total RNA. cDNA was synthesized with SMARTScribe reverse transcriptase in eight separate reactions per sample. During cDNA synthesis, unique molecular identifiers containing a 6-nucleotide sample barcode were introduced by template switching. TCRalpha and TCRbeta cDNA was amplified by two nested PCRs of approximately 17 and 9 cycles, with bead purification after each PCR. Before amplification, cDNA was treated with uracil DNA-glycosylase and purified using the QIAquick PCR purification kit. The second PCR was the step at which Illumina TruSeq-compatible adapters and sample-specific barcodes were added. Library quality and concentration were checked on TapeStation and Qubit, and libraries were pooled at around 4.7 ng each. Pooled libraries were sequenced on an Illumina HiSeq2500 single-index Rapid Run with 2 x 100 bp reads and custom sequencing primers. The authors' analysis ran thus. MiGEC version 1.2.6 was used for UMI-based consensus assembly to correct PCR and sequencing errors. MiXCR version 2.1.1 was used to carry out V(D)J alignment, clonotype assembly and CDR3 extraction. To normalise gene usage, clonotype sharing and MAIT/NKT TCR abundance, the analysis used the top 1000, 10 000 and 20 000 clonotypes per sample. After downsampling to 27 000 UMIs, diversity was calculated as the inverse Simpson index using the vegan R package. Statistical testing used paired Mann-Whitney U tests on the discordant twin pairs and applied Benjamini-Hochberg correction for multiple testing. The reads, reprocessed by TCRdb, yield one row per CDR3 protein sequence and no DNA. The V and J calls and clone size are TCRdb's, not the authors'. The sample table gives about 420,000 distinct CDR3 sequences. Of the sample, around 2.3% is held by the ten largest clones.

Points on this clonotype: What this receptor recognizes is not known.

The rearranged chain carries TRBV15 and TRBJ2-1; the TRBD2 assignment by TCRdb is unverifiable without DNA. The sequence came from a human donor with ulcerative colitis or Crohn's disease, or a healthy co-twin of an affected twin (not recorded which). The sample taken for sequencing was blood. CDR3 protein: CATSRGGLAGINEQFF.